These 18 T cell receptor beta chains originate from one sample sequenced in a study of CXCR3-negative and CXCR3-positive naive CD8 T cells. TRB cDNA libraries were made by UMI-labeled 5' RACE. With the 5' RACE reads reprocessed, TCRdb shows one record per CDR3 protein and no DNA. This sample contains tens of thousands of distinct CDR3 sequences. For these TCRs, the target antigens are not known. Study-wide results and limits: Higher TRB CDR3 hydrophobicity marked CXCR3-positive naive cells relative to CXCR3-negative naive cells.

Sequences were obtained from naive CXCR3+ CD8+ T cells from blood. The subset here: CD45RO-CCR7+CD27+CD95- naive CD8+ T cells expressing CXCR3 (TNR3+). The receptors here all came from a human donor in good health. Some clones in this sample may be carry-over from other donors' samples.

This chain connects TRBV7-2 to TRBJ2-5. CDR3 length: 12 residues. Germline CDR1 reads SGHTA; CDR2 reads FQGNSA. CDR3 residues: CASSPPLETQYF. The full variable domain, with the rest looked up from reference TRBV7-2 and TRBJ2-5, is GAGVSQSPSNKVTEKGKDVELRCDPISGHTALYWYRQSLGQGLEFLIYFQGNSAPDKSGLPSDRFSAERTGGSVSTLTIQRTQQEDSAVYLCASSPPLETQYFGPGTRLLVL.

J is TRBJ2-7 and V is TRBV18; TCRdb proposes TRBD2, but this gene call is untestable without DNA. The germline CDR1 and CDR2 sequences are KGHSH and LQKENI. The CDR3 is 15 residues long. CDR3 protein: CASSPSSSSPYEQYF.

This sequence joins TRBV7-6 and TRBJ1-4; TCRdb outputs TRBD1, but without DNA this stays unchecked. This CDR3 is 14 amino acids long. Germline V gives CDR1 SGHVS, CDR2 FNYEAQ. The CDR3 region is CASSTDSTNEKLFF.

V is TRBV20-1 and J is TRBJ2-7; as DNA is missing, the TRBD1 call by TCRdb cannot be tested. Germline CDR1 is DFQATT and CDR2 is SNEGSKA (reference sequence). CDR3 length: 13 amino acids. This chain's CDR3 is CSAEGDGSYEQYF.

CDR3 region: CATSQELEPQHF. The chain has TRBV12-3 or TRBV12-4 and TRBJ1-5. This CDR3 spans 12 amino acids.

The chain is built from TRBV28 and TRBJ2-2. Germline V gene data show CDR1 as MDHEN and CDR2 as SYDVKM. The CDR3 spans 15 residues. CDR3 protein: CASSWLAENTGELFF.

The CDR3 region is CASSQERGLTDTQYF. The chain has TRBV4-1 and TRBJ2-3; TCRdb's D call of TRBD1 is untestable without DNA. Germline V gene lookup returns CDR1 MGHRA and CDR2 YSYEKL. The CDR3 has 15 amino acids.

This rearrangement joins TRBV3-1 to TRBJ2-5; with no DNA, the TCRdb D assignment of TRBD2 cannot be verified. CDR3 length: 14 residues. Germline CDR1 LGHDT, CDR2 YNNKEL (reference sequence). CDR3 residues: CASTTMDSGETQYF.

J is TRBJ2-7 and V is TRBV5-1; with no DNA, the TCRdb D assignment of TRBD1 cannot be verified. The CDR3 covers 16 residues. CDR1 and CDR2 (germline): SGHRS, YFSETQ. CDR3 protein: CASSPSWTGYSYEQYF.

The gene calls are TRBV5-1 and TRBJ2-1. From germline, CDR1 is SGHRS and CDR2 YFSETQ. The CDR3 runs to 14 residues. The CDR3 here is CASSLGRRNNEQFF.

The chain has TRBV7-9 and TRBJ2-1; without DNA, the TCRdb call of TRBD1 cannot be checked. The CDR3 is 14 residues long. The germline V gene encodes CDR1 SEHNR and CDR2 FQNEAQ (reference sequence). The CDR3 loop is CASSVMTGGNEQFF.

The chain has TRBV29-1 and TRBJ2-1; TCRdb names TRBD1, which stays unverified in the absence of DNA. CDR3 size: 15 residues. Germline V lookup: CDR1 SQVTM, CDR2 ANQGSEA. The CDR3 protein is CSVDDDRGLHNEQFF.

V gene TRBV23-1 combines with J gene TRBJ1-5. TRBV23-1 is reported as an ORF; its role is uncertain. The CDR3 is 13 amino acids. The CDR3 protein is CAKRVLTNQPQHF.

CDR3 region: CASSLGGAGEAFF. The J gene is TRBJ1-1, the V gene TRBV13; checking the TCRdb D call of TRBD1 is not possible without DNA. CDR1 and CDR2 (germline): PRHDT, FYEKMQ (reference sequence). The CDR3 is made up of 13 amino acids.

The genes are TRBV28 and TRBJ2-2; the TRBD2 assignment by TCRdb is unverifiable without DNA. The CDR3 loop spans 16 amino acids. Germline CDR1 is MDHEN and CDR2 is SYDVKM. CDR3 sequence reads: CASSLQGGGNTGELFF.

This sequence joins TRBV20-1 and TRBJ2-7; the TCRdb call, TRBD1, lacks DNA for checking. Germline CDR1 is DFQATT and CDR2 is SNEGSKA (reference sequence). The CDR3 extends over 16 amino acids. CDR3 protein: CSAELPTGGNDYEQYF.

This chain joins TRBV9 and TRBJ2-5; TCRdb gives TRBD1 as the D gene, but with no DNA this cannot be confirmed. The CDR3 runs to 15 residues. CDR1 is SGDLS and CDR2 is YYNGEE in the germline V gene. This CDR3 is CASSPRGRPQETQYF.

The chain employs TRBV12-3 or TRBV12-4 and TRBJ2-5; the TRBD1 assignment by TCRdb is unverifiable without DNA. The CDR3 extends over 14 amino acids. The CDR3 sequence is CASSYGTRQETQYF.